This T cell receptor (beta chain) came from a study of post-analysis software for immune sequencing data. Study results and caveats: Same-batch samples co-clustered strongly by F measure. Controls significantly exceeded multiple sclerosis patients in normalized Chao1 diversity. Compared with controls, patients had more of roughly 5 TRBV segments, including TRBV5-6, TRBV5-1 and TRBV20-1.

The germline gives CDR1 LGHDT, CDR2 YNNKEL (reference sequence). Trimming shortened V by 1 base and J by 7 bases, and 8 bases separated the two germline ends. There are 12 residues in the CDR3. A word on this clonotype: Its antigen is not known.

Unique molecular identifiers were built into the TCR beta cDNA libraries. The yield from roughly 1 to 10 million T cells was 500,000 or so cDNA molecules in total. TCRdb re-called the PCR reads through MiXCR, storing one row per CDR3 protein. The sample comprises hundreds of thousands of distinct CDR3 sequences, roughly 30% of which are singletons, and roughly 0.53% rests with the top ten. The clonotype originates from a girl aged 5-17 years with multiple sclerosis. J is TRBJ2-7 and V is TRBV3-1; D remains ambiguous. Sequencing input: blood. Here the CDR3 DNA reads TGTGCCAGCAGCCAAGCAAGTTTTGAGCAGTACTTC. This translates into CASSQASFEQYF.